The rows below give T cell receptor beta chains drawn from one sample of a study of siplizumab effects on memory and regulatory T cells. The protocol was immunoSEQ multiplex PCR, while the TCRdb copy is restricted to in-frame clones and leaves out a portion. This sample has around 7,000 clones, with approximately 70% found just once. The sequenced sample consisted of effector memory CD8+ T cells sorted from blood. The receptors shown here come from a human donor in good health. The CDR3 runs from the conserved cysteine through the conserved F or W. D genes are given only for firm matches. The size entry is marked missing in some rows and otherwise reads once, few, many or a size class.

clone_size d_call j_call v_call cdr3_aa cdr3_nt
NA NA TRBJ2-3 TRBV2 CATTPGGDTQYF TGTGCCACTACTCCCGGGGGAGATACGCAGTATTTT
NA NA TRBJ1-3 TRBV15 CATSRNREPPGNTIYF TGTGCCACCAGCAGAAACAGGGAGCCGCCTGGAAACACCATATATTTT
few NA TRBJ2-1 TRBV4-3 CASSQDFETYNEQFF TGCGCCAGCAGCCAAGATTTTGAGACCTACAATGAGCAGTTCTTC
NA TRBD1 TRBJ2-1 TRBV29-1 CSAAGTGEGSGYNEQFF TGCAGCGCCGCCGGGACAGGGGAGGGTAGCGGTTACAATGAGCAGTTCTTC
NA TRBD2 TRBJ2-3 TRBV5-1 CASSEGLAGPTDTQYF TGCGCCAGCAGCGAAGGACTAGCGGGACCCACAGATACGCAGTATTTT
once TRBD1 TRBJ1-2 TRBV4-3 CASSYDRANDGYTF TGCGCCAGCAGCTACGACAGGGCTAACGATGGCTACACCTTC
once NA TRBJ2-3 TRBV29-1 CSAESPPPITDTQYF TGCAGCGCCGAATCCCCTCCTCCCATCACAGATACGCAGTATTTT
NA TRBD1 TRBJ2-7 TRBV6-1 CASSLGAGGSYEQYF TGTGCCAGCAGTCTTGGGGCAGGGGGTTCCTACGAGCAGTACTTC
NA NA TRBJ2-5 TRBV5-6 CASSLWAADPGQETQYF TGTGCCAGCAGCTTGTGGGCAGCGGACCCGGGGCAAGAGACCCAGTACTTC
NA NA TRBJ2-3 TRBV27 CASSNRGSLSTDTQYF TGTGCCAGCAGCAACCGCGGCTCCCTTAGCACAGATACGCAGTATTTT
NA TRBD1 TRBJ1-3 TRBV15 CATSSGTAGNTIYF TGTGCCACCAGCAGCGGGACAGCTGGAAACACCATATATTTT